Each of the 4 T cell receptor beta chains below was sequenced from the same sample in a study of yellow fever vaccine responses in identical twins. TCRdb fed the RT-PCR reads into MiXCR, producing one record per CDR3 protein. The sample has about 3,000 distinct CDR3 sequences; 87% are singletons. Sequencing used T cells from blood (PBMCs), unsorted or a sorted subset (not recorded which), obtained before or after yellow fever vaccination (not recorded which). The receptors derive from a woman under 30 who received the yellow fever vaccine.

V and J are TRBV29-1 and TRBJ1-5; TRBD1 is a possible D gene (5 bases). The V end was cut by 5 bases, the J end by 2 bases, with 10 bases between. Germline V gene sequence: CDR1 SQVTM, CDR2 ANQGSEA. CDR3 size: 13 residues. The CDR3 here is CSVRGVGNQPQHF. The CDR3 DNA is TGCAGCGTTCGAGGGGTCGGCAATCAGCCCCAGCATTTT.

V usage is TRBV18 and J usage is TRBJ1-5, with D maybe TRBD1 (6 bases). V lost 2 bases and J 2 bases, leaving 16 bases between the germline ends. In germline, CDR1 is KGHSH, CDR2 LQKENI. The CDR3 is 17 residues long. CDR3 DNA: TGTGCCAGCTCACCATTCCTCGGGACATCAGGCAATCAGCCCCAGCATTTT. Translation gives CASSPFLGTSGNQPQHF.

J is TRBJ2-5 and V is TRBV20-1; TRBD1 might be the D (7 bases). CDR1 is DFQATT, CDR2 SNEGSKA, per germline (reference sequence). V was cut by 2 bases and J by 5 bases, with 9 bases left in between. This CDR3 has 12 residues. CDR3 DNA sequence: TGCAGTGCTAGACAGGGGGGCGAGACCCAGTACTTC. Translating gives CSARQGGETQYF.

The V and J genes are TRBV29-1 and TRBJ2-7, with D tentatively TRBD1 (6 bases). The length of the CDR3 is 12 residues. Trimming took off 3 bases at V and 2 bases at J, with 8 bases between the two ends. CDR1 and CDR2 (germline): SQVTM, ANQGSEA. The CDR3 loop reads CSVERGTYEQYF. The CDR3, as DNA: TGCAGCGTTGAGAGGGGGACCTACGAGCAGTACTTC.